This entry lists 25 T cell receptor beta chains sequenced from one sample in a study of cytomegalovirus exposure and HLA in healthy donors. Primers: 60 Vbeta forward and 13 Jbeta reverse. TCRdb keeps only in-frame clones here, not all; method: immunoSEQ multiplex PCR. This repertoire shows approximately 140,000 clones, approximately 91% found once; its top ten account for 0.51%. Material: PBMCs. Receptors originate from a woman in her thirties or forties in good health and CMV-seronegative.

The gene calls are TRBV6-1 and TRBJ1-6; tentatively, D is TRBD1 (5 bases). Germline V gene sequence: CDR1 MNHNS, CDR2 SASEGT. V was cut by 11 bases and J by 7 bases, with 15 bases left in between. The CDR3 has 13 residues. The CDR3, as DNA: TGTGCCGTCAGGGCCAGGCAAAATTCACCCCTCCACTTT. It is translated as CAVRARQNSPLHF.

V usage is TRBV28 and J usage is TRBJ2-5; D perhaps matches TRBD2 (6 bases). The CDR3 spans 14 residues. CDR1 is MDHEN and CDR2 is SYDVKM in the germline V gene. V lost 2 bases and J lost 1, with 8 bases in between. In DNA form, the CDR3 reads TGTGCCAGCAGTTTAGCGGGAAGCCAAGAGACCCAGTACTTC. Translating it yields CASSLAGSQETQYF.

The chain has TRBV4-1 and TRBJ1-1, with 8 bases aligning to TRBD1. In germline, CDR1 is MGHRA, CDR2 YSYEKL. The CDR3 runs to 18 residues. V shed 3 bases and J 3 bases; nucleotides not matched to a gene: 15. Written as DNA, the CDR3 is TGCGCCAGCAGCCAGTGGACAGGGAGGGAAGTTCCGGACACTGAAGCTTTCTTT. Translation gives CASSQWTGREVPDTEAFF.

The CDR3 loop is CASSGRLTPADTQYF. CDR3 in DNA: TGTGCCAGCTCAGGTCGACTAACGCCCGCAGATACGCAGTATTTT. V and J are TRBV18 and TRBJ2-3; tentative D call: TRBD2 (5 bases). V lost 5 bases and J lost 4, with 16 bases in between. CDR3 length: 15 residues. Germline CDR1 KGHSH, CDR2 LQKENI.

Here the CDR3 reads CAISHAGGEKLFF. The CDR3 region has the DNA TGTGCCATCAGTCACGCAGGGGGGGAAAAACTGTTTTTT. The genes are TRBV10-3 and TRBJ1-4, with 7 nucleotides matching TRBD1. The ends lost 5 bases at V and 8 bases at J; junction bases unmatched: 5. This CDR3 is 13 amino acids long. Per the germline V gene, CDR1 is ENHRY and CDR2 is SYGVKD.

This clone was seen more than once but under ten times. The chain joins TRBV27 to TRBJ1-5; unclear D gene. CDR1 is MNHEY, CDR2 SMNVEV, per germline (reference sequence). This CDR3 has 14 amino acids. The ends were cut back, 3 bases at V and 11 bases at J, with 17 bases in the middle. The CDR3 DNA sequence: TGTGCCAGCAGTTTGACAATCCACCAATCAGCCCAGCATTTT. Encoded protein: CASSLTIHQSAQHF.

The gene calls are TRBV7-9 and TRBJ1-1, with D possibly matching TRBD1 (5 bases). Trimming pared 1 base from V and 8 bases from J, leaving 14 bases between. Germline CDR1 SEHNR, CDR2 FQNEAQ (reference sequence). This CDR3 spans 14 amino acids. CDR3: CASSLGGALGEAFF. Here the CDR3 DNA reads TGTGCCAGCAGCTTAGGTGGGGCCCTCGGAGAAGCTTTCTTT. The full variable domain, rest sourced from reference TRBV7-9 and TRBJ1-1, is DTGVSQNPRHKITKRGQNVTFRCDPISEHNRLYWYRQTLGQGPEFLTYFQNEAQLEKSRLLSDRFSAERPKGSFSTLEIQRTEQGDSAMYLCASSLGGALGEAFFGQGTRLTVV.

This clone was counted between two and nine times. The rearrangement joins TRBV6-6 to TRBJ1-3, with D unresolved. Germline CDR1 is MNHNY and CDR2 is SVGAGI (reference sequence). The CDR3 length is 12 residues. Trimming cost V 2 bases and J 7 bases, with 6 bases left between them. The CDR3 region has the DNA TGTGCCAGCAGTTACGCGTGGAACACCATATATTTT. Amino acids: CASSYAWNTIYF.

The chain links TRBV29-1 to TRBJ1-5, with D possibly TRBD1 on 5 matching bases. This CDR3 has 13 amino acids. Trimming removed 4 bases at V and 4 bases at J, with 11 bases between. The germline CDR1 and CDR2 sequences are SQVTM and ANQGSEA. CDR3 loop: CSVGGTANQPQHF. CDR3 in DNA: TGCAGCGTTGGCGGGACCGCGAATCAGCCCCAGCATTTT.

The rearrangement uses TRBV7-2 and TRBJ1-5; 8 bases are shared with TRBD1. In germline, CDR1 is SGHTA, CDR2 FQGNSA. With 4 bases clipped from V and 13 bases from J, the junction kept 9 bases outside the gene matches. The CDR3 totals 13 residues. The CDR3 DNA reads TGTGCCAGCAGCTCCTTACCCGGACAGGGACAGCATTTT. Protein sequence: CASSSLPGQGQHF.

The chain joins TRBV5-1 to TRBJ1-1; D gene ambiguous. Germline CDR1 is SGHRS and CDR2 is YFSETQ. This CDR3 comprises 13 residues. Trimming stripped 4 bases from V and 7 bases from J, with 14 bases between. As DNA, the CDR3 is TGCGCCAGCAGCCCGCGGGTGGACGATGAAGCTTTCTTT. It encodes CASSPRVDDEAFF.

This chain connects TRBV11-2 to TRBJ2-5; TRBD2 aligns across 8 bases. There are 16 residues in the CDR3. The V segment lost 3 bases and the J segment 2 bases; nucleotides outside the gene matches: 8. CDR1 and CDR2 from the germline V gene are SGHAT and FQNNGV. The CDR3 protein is CASSFSSGDPQETQYF. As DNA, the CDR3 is TGTGCCAGCAGCTTTAGTAGCGGGGACCCTCAAGAGACCCAGTACTTC.

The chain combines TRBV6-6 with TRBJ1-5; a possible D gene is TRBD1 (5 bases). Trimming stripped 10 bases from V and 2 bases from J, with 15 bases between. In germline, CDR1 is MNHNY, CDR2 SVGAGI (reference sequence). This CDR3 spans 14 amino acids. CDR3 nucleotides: TGTGCCATTCGGCCCCCGGGGGGCAATCAGCCCCAGCATTTT. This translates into CAIRPPGGNQPQHF.

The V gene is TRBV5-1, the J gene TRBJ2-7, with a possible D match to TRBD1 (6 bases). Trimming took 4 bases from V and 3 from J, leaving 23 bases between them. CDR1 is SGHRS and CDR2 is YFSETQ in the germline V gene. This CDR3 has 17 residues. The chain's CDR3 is CASSHRQVSGSNYEQYF. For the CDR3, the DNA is TGCGCCAGCAGCCATAGACAGGTGTCAGGTTCCAACTACGAGCAGTACTTC.

For the CDR3, the DNA is TGTGCCAGCAGCCAAGGTCAAACTAGCGGGAGCACAGATACGCAGTATTTT. Translating it yields CASSQGQTSGSTDTQYF. This sequence joins TRBV4-2 and TRBJ2-3, with 9 bases aligning to TRBD2. V trimming: 1 base; J trimming: 0 bases; junction bases outside the gene matches: 5. The CDR3 extends over 17 amino acids. CDR1 LGHNA and CDR2 YNFKEQ come from the germline V gene.

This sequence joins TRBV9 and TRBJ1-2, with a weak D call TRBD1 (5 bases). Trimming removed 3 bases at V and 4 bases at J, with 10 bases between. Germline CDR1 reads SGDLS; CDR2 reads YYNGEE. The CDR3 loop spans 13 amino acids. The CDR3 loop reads CASSADRVYGYTF. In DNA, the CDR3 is TGTGCCAGCAGCGCCGACAGAGTCTATGGCTACACCTTC.

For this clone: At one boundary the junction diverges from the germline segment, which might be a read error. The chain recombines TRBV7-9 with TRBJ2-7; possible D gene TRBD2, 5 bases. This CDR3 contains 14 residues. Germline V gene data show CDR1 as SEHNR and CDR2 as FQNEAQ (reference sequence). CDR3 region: CSSSLMEDSYEQYF. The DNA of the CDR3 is TGTTCCAGCAGCTTAATGGAGGATTCTTACGAGCAGTACTTC.

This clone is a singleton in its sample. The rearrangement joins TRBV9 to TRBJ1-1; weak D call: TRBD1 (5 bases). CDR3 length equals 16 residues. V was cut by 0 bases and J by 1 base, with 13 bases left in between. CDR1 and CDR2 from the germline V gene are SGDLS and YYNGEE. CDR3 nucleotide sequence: TGTGCCAGCAGCGTAGCGGCAGGGCCGTGGAACACTGAAGCTTTCTTT. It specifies CASSVAAGPWNTEAFF.

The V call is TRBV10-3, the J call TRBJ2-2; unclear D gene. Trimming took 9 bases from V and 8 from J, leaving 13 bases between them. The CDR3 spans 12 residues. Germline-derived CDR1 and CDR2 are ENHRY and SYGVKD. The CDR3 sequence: CAITRSAGELFF. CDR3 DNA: TGTGCCATTACTCGTTCCGCTGGGGAGCTGTTTTTT.

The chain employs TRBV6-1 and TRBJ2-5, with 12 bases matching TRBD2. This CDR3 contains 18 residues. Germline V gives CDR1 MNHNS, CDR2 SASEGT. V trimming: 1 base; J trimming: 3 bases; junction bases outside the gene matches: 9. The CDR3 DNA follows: TGTGCCAGCAGTGAAGTGGCCGGGACTAGCGGGTTTGAAGAGACCCAGTACTTC. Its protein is CASSEVAGTSGFEETQYF.

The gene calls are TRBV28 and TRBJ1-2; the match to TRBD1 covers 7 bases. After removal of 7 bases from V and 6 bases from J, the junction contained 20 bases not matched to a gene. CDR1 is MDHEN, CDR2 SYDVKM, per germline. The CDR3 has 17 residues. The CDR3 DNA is TGTGCCAGCACCAGCGGACAGGCGAGGGTGGATTTAGATGGCTACACCTTC. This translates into CASTSGQARVDLDGYTF.

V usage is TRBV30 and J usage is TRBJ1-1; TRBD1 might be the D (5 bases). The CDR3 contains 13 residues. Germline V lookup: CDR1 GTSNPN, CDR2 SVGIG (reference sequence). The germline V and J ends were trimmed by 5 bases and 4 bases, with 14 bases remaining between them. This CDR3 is CAWDPGFGTEAFF. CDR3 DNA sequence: TGTGCCTGGGATCCAGGGTTCGGCACTGAAGCTTTCTTT.

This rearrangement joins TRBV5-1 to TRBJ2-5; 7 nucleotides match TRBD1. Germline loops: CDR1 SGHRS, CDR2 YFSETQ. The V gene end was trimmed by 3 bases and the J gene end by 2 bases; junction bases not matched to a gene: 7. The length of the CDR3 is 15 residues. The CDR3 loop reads CASSSTGQDQETQYF. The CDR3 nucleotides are TGCGCCAGCAGCTCCACCGGACAGGATCAAGAGACCCAGTACTTC. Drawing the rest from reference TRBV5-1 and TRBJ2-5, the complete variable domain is KAGVTQTPRYLIKTRGQQVTLSCSPISGHRSVSWYQQTPGQGLQFLFEYFSETQRNKGNFPGRFSGRQFSNSRSEMNVSTLELGDSALYLCASSSTGQDQETQYFGPGTRLLVL.

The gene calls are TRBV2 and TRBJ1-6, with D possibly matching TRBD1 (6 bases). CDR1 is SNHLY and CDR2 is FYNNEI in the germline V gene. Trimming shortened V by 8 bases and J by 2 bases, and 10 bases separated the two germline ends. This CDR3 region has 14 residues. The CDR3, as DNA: TGTGCCAGCGTGGGGGCCACCTATAATTCACCCCTCCACTTT. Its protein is CASVGATYNSPLHF.

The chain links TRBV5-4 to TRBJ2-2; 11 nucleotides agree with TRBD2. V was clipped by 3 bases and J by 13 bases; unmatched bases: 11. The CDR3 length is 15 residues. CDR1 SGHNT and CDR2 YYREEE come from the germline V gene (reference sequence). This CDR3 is CASSWGGLADGGLFF. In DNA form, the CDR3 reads TGTGCCAGCAGCTGGGGGGGACTAGCGGATGGAGGGCTGTTTTTT. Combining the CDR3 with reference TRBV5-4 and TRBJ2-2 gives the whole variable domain ETGVTQSPTHLIKTRGQQVTLRCSSQSGHNTVSWYQQALGQGPQFIFQYYREEENGRGNFPPRFSGLQFPNYSSELNVNALELDDSALYLCASSWGGLADGGLFFGEGSRLTVL.